A single sample is the source of the 12 T cell receptor beta chains below, sequenced in a study of shared clonotypes between healthy human individuals. Naive CD8 cells comprised CD45RO-negative, CCR7-positively selected cells, excluding terminally differentiated effector memory CD45RA+ cells. Here immunoSEQ multiplex PCR was the method, and the copy in TCRdb shows in-frame clones only, minus some. Of around 610,000 clones listed, roughly 96% are singletons. Sequenced: naive CD8+ T cells sorted from blood. The receptors shown here come from a woman aged 25 to 39 in good health.

This clone is a singleton in its sample. The gene calls are TRBV27 and TRBJ2-1; 8 positions agree with TRBD2. CDR1 MNHEY and CDR2 SMNVEV come from the germline V gene (reference sequence). The trim removed 1 base at V and 6 bases at J, leaving 11 bases unmatched. This CDR3 region has 17 residues. CDR3 residues: CASSLYSGGPRGNEQFF. The DNA for the CDR3 is TGTGCCAGCAGTTTATACTCGGGGGGGCCCAGAGGCAATGAGCAGTTCTTC.

J is TRBJ1-2 and V is TRBV28; D not resolved. The CDR3 is 15 amino acids. Trimming took off 4 bases at V and 0 bases at J, with 12 bases between the two ends. Germline CDR1 MDHEN, CDR2 SYDVKM. The CDR3 region has the DNA TGTGCCAGCAGTTCCTCAGACCTAACTAACTATGGCTACACCTTC. It codes for CASSSSDLTNYGYTF.

The chain employs TRBV5-6 and TRBJ1-4, with D hard to call. The CDR3 has 15 amino acids. Germline V CDR1 and CDR2: SGHDT, YYEEEE. The V and J ends lost 4 bases and 5 bases respectively, with 15 bases between them. CDR3 in amino acids: CASSPRADPNEKLFF. CDR3 nucleotides: TGTGCCAGCAGCCCCCGCGCGGATCCAAATGAAAAACTGTTTTTT.

The chain recombines TRBV6-5 with TRBJ2-1; D gene unclear. Between the trimmed V and J ends, which lost 2 bases and 9 bases, there was a span of 11 bases. Germline CDR1 MNHEY, CDR2 SVGAGI. CDR3 length: 13 residues. The DNA of the CDR3 is TGTGCCAGCAGTTACGTCGTGTCGACTGAGCAGTTCTTC. This sequence encodes CASSYVVSTEQFF.

This chain links TRBV7-7 with TRBJ2-7; TRBD1 matches at 9 bases. The length of the CDR3 is 14 residues. Per germline, CDR1 SSHAT and CDR2 FNYEAQ (reference sequence). V shed 1 base and J 2 bases; nucleotides not matched to a gene: 0. CDR3 DNA: TGTGCCAGCAGCTTAGGACAGGGGGCCTACGAGCAGTACTTC. Protein: CASSLGQGAYEQYF.

The V and J genes are TRBV28 and TRBJ1-5; D is undetermined. Germline V gene lookup returns CDR1 MDHEN and CDR2 SYDVKM. The CDR3 spans 15 residues. V was trimmed by 4 bases and J by 1 base, leaving 11 bases between them. CDR3 DNA: TGTGCCAGCAGTTCTGGGCTCTTAAGCAATCAGCCCCAGCATTTT. Protein: CASSSGLLSNQPQHF.

The CDR3 sequence: CASSLWLRGEQFF. CDR3 nucleotide sequence: TGTGCCAGCAGCTTGTGGCTCAGGGGTGAGCAGTTCTTC. This rearrangement joins TRBV5-6 to TRBJ2-1, with D possibly being TRBD1 (6 bases). CDR3 length equals 13 residues. The germline V gene has CDR1 SGHDT and CDR2 YYEEEE. V was pared by 1 base and J by 9 bases, with 11 bases between.

This sequence joins TRBV28 and TRBJ1-5, with D possibly matching TRBD1 (5 bases). The germline V gene encodes CDR1 MDHEN and CDR2 SYDVKM. CDR3 length equals 13 residues. The V and J ends lost 10 bases and 3 bases respectively, with 13 bases between them. This chain's CDR3 is CATRGTYNQPQHF. The DNA of the CDR3 is TGTGCCACCCGAGGGACCTACAATCAGCCCCAGCATTTT.

The rearrangement joins TRBV4-2 to TRBJ1-1, with D unclear. From germline, CDR1 is LGHNA and CDR2 YNFKEQ. The CDR3 runs 14 residues. V lost 0 bases, J lost 1 base, and 6 bases lay in between. This chain's CDR3 is CASSQDSQNTEAFF. The CDR3 coding sequence is TGTGCCAGCAGCCAAGATAGTCAGAACACTGAAGCTTTCTTT.

The V call is TRBV11-2, the J call TRBJ1-1, with 9 bases fitting TRBD1. This CDR3 has 15 amino acids. The germline gives CDR1 SGHAT, CDR2 FQNNGV. Germline trimming cut 5 bases from V and 1 base from J; bases unmatched to any gene: 5. The DNA of the CDR3 is TGTGCCAGCAGCCCGGACAGGGGACCGAACACTGAAGCTTTCTTT. The encoded protein is CASSPDRGPNTEAFF.

This sequence joins TRBV2 and TRBJ2-7; 7 bases fit TRBD1. The ends lost 6 bases at V and 3 bases at J; junction bases unmatched: 8. The germline V gene has CDR1 SNHLY and CDR2 FYNNEI. This CDR3 contains 14 residues. CDR3 sequence (DNA): TGTGCCAGCAGGGGTGACAGGGCTCTCTACGAGCAGTACTTC. This gives the protein CASRGDRALYEQYF.

V gene TRBV28 combines with J gene TRBJ1-1, with TRBD1 identical over 10 bases. The germline V gene encodes CDR1 MDHEN and CDR2 SYDVKM. This CDR3 has 16 residues. After removal of 8 bases from V and 7 bases from J, the junction contained 16 bases not matched to a gene. Here the CDR3 reads CASRPGQGFLGGEAFF. The DNA of the CDR3 is TGTGCCAGCCGCCCGGGACAGGGGTTTTTAGGGGGTGAAGCTTTCTTT.